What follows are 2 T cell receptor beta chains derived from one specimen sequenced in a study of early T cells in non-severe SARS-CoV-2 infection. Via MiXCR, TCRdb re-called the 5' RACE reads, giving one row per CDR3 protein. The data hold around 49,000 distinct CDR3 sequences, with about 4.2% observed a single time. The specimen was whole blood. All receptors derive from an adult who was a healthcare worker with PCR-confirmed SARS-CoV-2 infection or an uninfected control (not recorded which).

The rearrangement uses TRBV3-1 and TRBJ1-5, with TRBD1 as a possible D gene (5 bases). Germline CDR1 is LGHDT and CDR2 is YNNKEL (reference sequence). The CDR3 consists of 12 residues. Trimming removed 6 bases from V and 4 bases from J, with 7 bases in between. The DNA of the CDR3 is TGTGCCAGCAGGCAGGGAAATCAGCCCCAGCATTTT. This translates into CASRQGNQPQHF.

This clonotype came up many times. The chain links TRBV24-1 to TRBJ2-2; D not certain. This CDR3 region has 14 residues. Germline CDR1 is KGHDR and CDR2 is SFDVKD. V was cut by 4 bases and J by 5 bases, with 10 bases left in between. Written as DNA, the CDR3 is TGTGCCACCAGTGAGGCAAGTCGGACCGGGGAGCTGTTTTTT. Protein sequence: CATSEASRTGELFF.